This TCR beta chain was captured by sequencing in a study of neoadjuvant anti-PD-1 for oral cavity cancer. Study-level information: Patients mostly received three to four biweekly nivolumab doses at 3 mg/kg before surgery.

Study-level results: Post-treatment tumors with larger preexisting clones showed more shrinkage.

This clone was seen only a few times. Its cognate antigen is unknown. Repertoires were generated with immunoSEQ multiplex PCR, while TCRdb's copy carries only in-frame clones and drops some. Of tens of thousands of clones listed, more than 35% are singletons. V dropped 6 bases and J dropped 4; count of bases not matched to a gene: 2. Germline CDR1 LNHDA, CDR2 SQIVND (reference sequence). This CDR3 has 14 amino acids. The time point denotes: after neoadjuvant nivolumab, at surgical resection. The chain is built from TRBV19 and TRBJ1-5; TRBD1 agrees at 11 bases. The sample consisted of tumor tissue, taken after nivolumab (anti-PD-1) treatment. The TCR comes from a person aged 40-85 years with oral cavity squamous cell carcinoma. The CDR3 DNA reads TGTGCCAGTAGCGGGACAGGGGGTAATCAGCCCCAGCATTTT. Protein product: CASSGTGGNQPQHF.